The TCR beta chain described here comes from a study of blood T cell repertoires in COVID-19. Overall study: Collection of acute and convalescent COVID-19 samples took place in the United States, Italy and Spain. The analysed material was cDNA or gDNA that came from T cells, B-cell-depleted T cells, or PBMCs.

The germline V gene encodes CDR1 SGDLS and CDR2 YYNGEE. V was trimmed by 2 bases and J by 13 bases, leaving 18 bases between them. This CDR3 comprises 14 residues. In the original analysis: Cell counts per sample came from amplifying reference gene primers. Generated by immunoSEQ multiplex PCR, the TCRdb table keeps only in-frame clones and is missing some. The DNA was the basis for D and trimming; V, J and clone size are from that table. This table has roughly 380,000 clones, about 89% appearing once. Seattle researchers signed up patients amid active infection and tracked them longitudinally. This receptor was obtained from a middle-aged woman with COVID-19, enrolled during active disease. Sequencing was done on a sample of peripheral blood. The chain couples TRBV9 to TRBJ1-4; possibly TRBD1 for D (6 bases). The CDR3 protein is CASSVRDKTSGLFF. CDR3 DNA: TGTGCCAGCAGCGTCCGGGACAAGACGTCTGGACTGTTTTTT.